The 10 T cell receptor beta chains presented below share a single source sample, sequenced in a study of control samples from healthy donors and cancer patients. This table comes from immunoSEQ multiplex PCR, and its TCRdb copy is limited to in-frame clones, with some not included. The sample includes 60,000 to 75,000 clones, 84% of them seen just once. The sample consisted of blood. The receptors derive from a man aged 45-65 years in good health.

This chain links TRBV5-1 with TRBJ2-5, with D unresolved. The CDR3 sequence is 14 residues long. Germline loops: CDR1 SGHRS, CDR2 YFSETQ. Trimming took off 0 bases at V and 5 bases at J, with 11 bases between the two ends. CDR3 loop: CASSLVEMVETQYF. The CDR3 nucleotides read TGCGCCAGCAGCTTGGTGGAGATGGTGGAGACCCAGTACTTC.

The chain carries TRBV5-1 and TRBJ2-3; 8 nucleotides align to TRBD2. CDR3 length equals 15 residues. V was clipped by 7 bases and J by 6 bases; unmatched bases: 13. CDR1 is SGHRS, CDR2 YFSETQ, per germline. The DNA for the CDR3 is TGCGCCAGCCTCAAGGGCGGGGGGCCCGGGGATACGCAGTATTTT. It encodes CASLKGGGPGDTQYF.

The DNA of the CDR3 is TGTGCCAGCAGTTTGGGGACAGGGACCCATGGCTACACCTTC. It yields the protein CASSLGTGTHGYTF. The J gene is TRBJ1-2, the V gene TRBV28; 9 positions agree with TRBD1. The CDR3 runs 14 residues. Germline values: CDR1 MDHEN, CDR2 SYDVKM. Trimming took 3 bases from V and 6 from J; bases not matched to a gene: 5.

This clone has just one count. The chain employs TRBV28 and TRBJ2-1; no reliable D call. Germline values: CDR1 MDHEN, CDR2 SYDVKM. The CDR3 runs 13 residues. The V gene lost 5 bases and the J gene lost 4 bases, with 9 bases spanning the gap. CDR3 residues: CASSGDTYNEQFF. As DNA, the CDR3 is TGTGCCAGCAGTGGTGACACATACAATGAGCAGTTCTTC.

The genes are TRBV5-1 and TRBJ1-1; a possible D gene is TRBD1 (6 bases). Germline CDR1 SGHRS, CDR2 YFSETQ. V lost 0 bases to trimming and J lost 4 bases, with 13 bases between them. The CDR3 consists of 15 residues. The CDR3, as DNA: TGCGCCAGCAGCTTGGCCGGAAAAGGGGGCACTGAAGCTTTCTTT. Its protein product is CASSLAGKGGTEAFF.

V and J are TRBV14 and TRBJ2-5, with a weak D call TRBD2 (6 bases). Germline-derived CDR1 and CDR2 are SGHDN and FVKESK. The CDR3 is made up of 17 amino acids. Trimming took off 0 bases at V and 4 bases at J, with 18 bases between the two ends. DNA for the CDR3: TGTGCCAGCAGCCAAGAGGGACTGGCGGCCGTGGTAGAGACCCAGTACTTC. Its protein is CASSQEGLAAVVETQYF.

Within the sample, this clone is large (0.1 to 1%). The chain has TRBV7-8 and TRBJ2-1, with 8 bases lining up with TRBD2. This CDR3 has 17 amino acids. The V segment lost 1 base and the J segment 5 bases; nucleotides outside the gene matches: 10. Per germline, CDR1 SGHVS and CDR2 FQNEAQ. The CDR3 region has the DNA TGTGCCAGCAGCTTAGTCTCGCCCCTAGCGGGCGACAATGAGCAGTTCTTC. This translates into CASSLVSPLAGDNEQFF.

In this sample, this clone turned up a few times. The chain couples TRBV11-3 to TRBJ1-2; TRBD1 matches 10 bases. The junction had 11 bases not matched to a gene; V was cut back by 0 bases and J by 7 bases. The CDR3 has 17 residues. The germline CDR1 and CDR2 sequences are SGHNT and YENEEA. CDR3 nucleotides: TGTGCCAGCAGCTTAGACGCCCTCGGACAGGGGGTTATTGGCTACACCTTC. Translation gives CASSLDALGQGVIGYTF.

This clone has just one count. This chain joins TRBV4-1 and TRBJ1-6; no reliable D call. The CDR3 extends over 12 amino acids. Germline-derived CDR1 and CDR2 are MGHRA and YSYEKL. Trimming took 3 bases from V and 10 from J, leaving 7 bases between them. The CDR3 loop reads CASSHDRSPLHF. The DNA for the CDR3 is TGCGCCAGCAGCCACGACCGGTCACCCCTCCACTTT.

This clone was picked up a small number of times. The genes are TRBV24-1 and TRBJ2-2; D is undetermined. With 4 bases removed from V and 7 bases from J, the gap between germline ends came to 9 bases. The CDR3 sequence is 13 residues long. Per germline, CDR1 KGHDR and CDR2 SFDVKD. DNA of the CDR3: TGTGCCACCAGTGACCCCCAAAACGGGGAGCTGTTTTTT. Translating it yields CATSDPQNGELFF.